The 26 T cell receptor beta chains listed next were all sequenced from one sample in a study of early T cells in non-severe SARS-CoV-2 infection. TCRdb passed the 5' RACE reads through MiXCR, listing each CDR3 protein once. Here the sample spans around 80,000 distinct CDR3 sequences, under 15% being singletons. Sequences were obtained from whole blood. All receptors derive from an adult who was a healthcare worker with PCR-confirmed SARS-CoV-2 infection or an uninfected control (not recorded which).

This clonotype was observed at least ten times. The chain couples TRBV7-9 to TRBJ1-1; D is ambiguous. CDR3 length equals 16 residues. Trimming stripped 5 bases from V and 3 bases from J, with 19 bases between. Germline values: CDR1 SEHNR, CDR2 FQNEAQ (reference sequence). As DNA, the CDR3 is TGTGCCAGCAGCGTCCCCAGGAACATGAGCGACACTGAAGCTTTCTTT. Translation: CASSVPRNMSDTEAFF.

The chain joins TRBV6-5 to TRBJ2-2; TRBD2 agrees at 13 bases. The CDR3 runs to 23 residues. Germline assignment: CDR1 MNHEY and CDR2 SVGAGI. V trimming: 6 bases; J trimming: 4 bases; junction bases outside the gene matches: 26. The CDR3 loop reads CASRRSRGGELLAGGPGTGELFF. Here the CDR3 DNA reads TGTGCCAGCAGGAGGTCCCGGGGAGGAGAGCTACTAGCGGGAGGGCCCGGCACCGGGGAGCTGTTTTTT.

The gene calls are TRBV5-1 and TRBJ2-7; D is ambiguous. Trimming pared 0 bases from V and 1 base from J, leaving 8 bases between. Per the germline V gene, CDR1 is SGHRS and CDR2 is YFSETQ. The CDR3 is 14 residues long. The CDR3 coding sequence is TGCGCCAGCAGCTTGGCTGGACGTTCCTACGAGCAGTACTTC. Translation: CASSLAGRSYEQYF.

This clonotype has just a few counts. V usage is TRBV29-1 and J usage is TRBJ2-7; TRBD1 matches 9 bases. Germline-derived CDR1 and CDR2 are SQVTM and ANQGSEA. The CDR3 loop spans 11 amino acids. Unmatched junction bases numbered 0, after V lost 6 bases and J lost 3 bases. The CDR3 bases are TGCAGCGTGACAGGGGGCTACGAGCAGTACTTC. This codes for CSVTGGYEQYF.

The V gene is TRBV7-8, the J gene TRBJ2-1; D is possibly TRBD2 (5 bases). The ends were cut back, 5 bases at V and 4 bases at J, with 15 bases in the middle. The CDR3 has 15 amino acids. Per the germline V gene, CDR1 is SGHVS and CDR2 is FQNEAQ. CDR3 region: CASSPRETTYNEQFF. CDR3 nucleotides: TGTGCCAGCAGCCCCCGGGAAACCACGTACAATGAGCAGTTCTTC.

This clonotype has a count of ten or more. The V gene is TRBV6-6, the J gene TRBJ1-2, with D perhaps TRBD1 (6 bases). Germline V gives CDR1 MNHNY, CDR2 SVGAGI (reference sequence). The V end lost 6 bases, the J end lost 2 bases, and 10 bases lay between the germline ends. This CDR3 spans 13 amino acids. The chain's CDR3 is CASSPGQNYGYTF. In DNA form, the CDR3 reads TGTGCCAGCAGCCCCGGACAGAACTATGGCTACACCTTC.

The chain carries TRBV6-4 and TRBJ1-5; D is unclear. Trimming took off 6 bases at V and 1 base at J, with 10 bases between the two ends. The CDR3 loop spans 14 amino acids. Germline CDR1 reads MRHNA; CDR2 reads SNTAGT. In nucleotides, the CDR3 is TGTGCCAGCAGGAGGTCAAGGAGCAATCAGCCCCAGCATTTT. Translated, it gives CASRRSRSNQPQHF.

This chain links TRBV3-1 with TRBJ2-1, with D possibly matching TRBD1 (6 bases). This CDR3 contains 13 residues. Germline V gives CDR1 LGHDT, CDR2 YNNKEL (reference sequence). V was cut by 5 bases and J by 8 bases, with 13 bases left in between. The CDR3: CASSYHRVHEQFF. The DNA of the CDR3 is TGTGCCAGCAGCTACCACAGGGTCCATGAGCAGTTCTTC.

This chain uses TRBV19 with TRBJ2-2; either TRBD1 or TRBD2 may fit D (6 bases each). Trimming stripped 3 bases from V and 0 bases from J, with 14 bases between. Germline values: CDR1 LNHDA, CDR2 SQIVND (reference sequence). This CDR3 is 17 amino acids long. The chain's CDR3 is CASSIRPGATNTGELFF. In DNA form, the CDR3 reads TGTGCCAGTAGTATCAGGCCGGGGGCAACGAACACCGGGGAGCTGTTTTTT. Full variable domain (remainder filled in from reference TRBV19 and TRBJ2-2): DGGITQSPKYLFRKEGQNVTLSCEQNLNHDAMYWYRQDPGQGLRLIYYSQIVNDFQKGDIAEGYSVSREKKESFPLTVTSAQKNPTAFYLCASSIRPGATNTGELFFGEGSRLTVL.

The sample holds a few counts of this clonotype. This chain connects TRBV2 to TRBJ2-2; 7 nucleotides line up with TRBD2. V shed 7 bases and J 5 bases; nucleotides not matched to a gene: 7. From germline, CDR1 is SNHLY and CDR2 FYNNEI. The CDR3 sequence is 14 residues long. This CDR3 reads CASMVQRETGELFF. The CDR3 region has the DNA TGTGCCAGCATGGTCCAGCGGGAAACCGGGGAGCTGTTTTTT.

Many counts were recorded for this clonotype. The chain couples TRBV7-3 to TRBJ1-6; no firm D call. CDR1 and CDR2 (germline): SGHTA, FQGTGA. V lost 1 base and J lost 5, with 0 bases in between. CDR3 length equals 12 residues. CDR3 sequence (DNA): TGTGCCAGCAGCTTAAATAATTCACCCCTCCACTTT. Residues: CASSLNNSPLHF. The whole variable domain, remainder taken from reference TRBV7-3 and TRBJ1-6, is GAGVSQTPSNKVTEKGKYVELRCDPISGHTALYWYRQSLGQGPEFLIYFQGTGAADDSGLPNDRFFAVRPEGSVSTLKIQRTERGDSAVYLCASSLNNSPLHFGNGTRLTVT.

This clonotype was picked up many times. This rearrangement joins TRBV20-1 to TRBJ2-2; 7 bases are shared with TRBD2. The V gene end was trimmed by 3 bases and the J gene end by 4 bases; junction bases not matched to a gene: 8. This CDR3 region has 15 residues. CDR1 is DFQATT, CDR2 SNEGSKA, per germline (reference sequence). The CDR3 DNA is TGCAGTGCTAGGGGCGGCGGGAGACTCACCGGGGAGCTGTTTTTT. Protein sequence: CSARGGGRLTGELFF.

V is TRBV3-1 and J is TRBJ2-7; 9 nucleotides line up with TRBD1. The germline V gene has CDR1 LGHDT and CDR2 YNNKEL (reference sequence). The ends lost 1 base at V and 3 bases at J; junction bases unmatched: 4. The CDR3 sequence is 15 residues long. CDR3 bases: TGTGCCAGCAGCCAAGTGGACAGGGGCGGCTACGAGCAGTACTTC. Protein sequence: CASSQVDRGGYEQYF.

This clonotype has a handful of counts. One end of the junction varies from germline; a read error may be responsible. The gene calls are TRBV7-7 and TRBJ2-3, with 8 bases that match TRBD1. The CDR3 contains 14 residues. Looked up from germline, CDR1 is SSHAT and CDR2 is FNYEAQ (reference sequence). The CDR3 coding sequence is TGTGCTAGCAGCTTCGGGACAGGTGAAGATACGCAGTATTTT. Its translation: CASSFGTGEDTQYF.

The chain employs TRBV7-3 and TRBJ1-1; 9 nucleotides align to TRBD1. V shed 4 bases and J 5 bases; nucleotides not matched to a gene: 5. From germline, CDR1 is SGHTA and CDR2 FQGTGA. This CDR3 is 14 amino acids long. CDR3 nucleotide sequence: TGTGCCAGCAGCTCACAGGGGGCGGTTACTGAAGCTTTCTTT. Its protein is CASSSQGAVTEAFF.

V is TRBV12-3 or TRBV12-4 and J is TRBJ2-7, with 9 bases matching TRBD1. With V trimmed by 6 bases and J by 3 bases, 6 bases remained unmatched. This CDR3 is 14 amino acids long. The CDR3, as DNA: TGTGCCAGCAGCCTGGGACAGGGATTCTACGAGCAGTACTTC. As protein: CASSLGQGFYEQYF.

This clonotype was seen ten or more times. This chain joins TRBV7-2 and TRBJ2-5; D is unresolved. Deletions cut 3 bases from V and 2 bases from J, with 7 bases between. In germline, CDR1 is SGHTA, CDR2 FQGNSA. The CDR3 is 13 residues long. DNA of the CDR3: TGTGCCAGCAGCTTTGGTCAGCAAGAGACCCAGTACTTC. Translated, it gives CASSFGQQETQYF.

This clonotype was detected a few times. The chain combines TRBV28 with TRBJ1-1; the match to TRBD1 covers 10 bases. Germline V gene lookup returns CDR1 MDHEN and CDR2 SYDVKM. The CDR3 has 14 residues. After removal of 2 bases from V and 10 bases from J, the junction contained 7 bases not matched to a gene. The CDR3 DNA reads TGTGCCAGCAGTTTACCGGGACAGGGGATTCTAGCTTTCTTT. It codes for CASSLPGQGILAFF.

As for this clonotype: A much larger clone lies one base from this, so it may be a read error. This sequence joins TRBV12-5 and TRBJ2-1; D is possibly TRBD2 (7 bases). V was cut by 6 bases and J by 4 bases, with 19 bases left in between. CDR1 is LGHNT and CDR2 is FRNRAP in the germline V gene. The CDR3 totals 16 residues. The CDR3 sequence is CASGTGGASRYNEQFF. CDR3 bases: TGTGCTAGTGGCACTGGGGGGGCATCAAGGTACAATGAGCAGTTCTTC.

This clonotype was detected ten times or more. In DNA form, the CDR3 reads TGCAGTGCTAGACTACCGGGACTTTCTACCACAGATACGCAGTATTTT. Its protein product is CSARLPGLSTTDTQYF. The chain recombines TRBV20-1 with TRBJ2-3; D might be TRBD2 (6 bases). The germline V and J ends were trimmed by 2 bases and 2 bases, with 17 bases remaining between them. The V gene's germline CDR1 is DFQATT and CDR2 SNEGSKA (reference sequence). This CDR3 has 16 amino acids.

This clonotype came up a few times. The chain couples TRBV18 to TRBJ1-1, with unresolved D. The germline V and J ends were trimmed by 2 bases and 2 bases, with 6 bases remaining between them. Germline CDR1 KGHSH, CDR2 LQKENI. CDR3 length: 13 residues. CDR3 bases: TGTGCCAGCTCACCAACCCATAACACTGAAGCTTTCTTT. Translated, it gives CASSPTHNTEAFF. The variable domain in full, completed from reference TRBV18 and TRBJ1-1, reads NAGVMQNPRHLVRRRGQEARLRCSPMKGHSHVYWYRQLPEEGLKFMVYLQKENIIDESGMPKERFSAEFPKEGPSILRIQQVVRGDSAAYFCASSPTHNTEAFFGQGTRLTVV.

The V and J genes are TRBV7-2 and TRBJ1-1; D not resolved. Germline V CDR1 and CDR2: SGHTA, FQGNSA. Trimming removed 6 bases at V and 7 bases at J, with 9 bases between. This CDR3 contains 11 residues. CDR3 sequence reads: CASRRSIEAFF. Written as DNA, the CDR3 is TGTGCCAGCAGAAGATCCATTGAAGCTTTCTTT.

This clonotype was found a few times. The rearrangement joins TRBV11-3 to TRBJ2-1; 8 bases line up with TRBD1. Per the germline V gene, CDR1 is SGHNT and CDR2 is YENEEA. V was clipped by 5 bases and J by 8 bases; unmatched bases: 5. This CDR3 region has 13 residues. The CDR3 nucleotides are TGTGCCAGCAGCACCTTCAGGGGGCATGAGCAGTTCTTC. Translating it yields CASSTFRGHEQFF. The full variable domain, in which reference TRBV11-3 and TRBJ2-1 provide the parts outside the CDR3, is EAGVVQSPRYKIIEKKQPVAFWCNPISGHNTLYWYLQNLGQGPELLIRYENEEAVDDSQLPKDRFSAERLKGVDSTLKIQPAELGDSAVYLCASSTFRGHEQFFGPGTRLTVL.

The V call is TRBV2, the J call TRBJ2-1, with D unresolved. The CDR3 loop spans 14 amino acids. Germline loops: CDR1 SNHLY, CDR2 FYNNEI. V was shortened by 7 bases and J by 0 bases, with 10 bases between the two germline ends. For the CDR3, the DNA is TGTGCCAGCACTCGGATGAGCTCCTACAATGAGCAGTTCTTC. Encoded protein: CASTRMSSYNEQFF.

This clonotype was detected a few times. The V gene is TRBV20-1, the J gene TRBJ1-2; 8 bases align to TRBD1. V lost 7 bases and J lost 4; bases outside the gene matches: 8. This CDR3 region has 13 residues. Germline loops: CDR1 DFQATT, CDR2 SNEGSKA (reference sequence). The CDR3, as DNA: TGCAGTGGCCAGGGGGCGTCGGCCTATGGCTACACCTTC. Amino acids: CSGQGASAYGYTF.

This clonotype occurred many times. This chain joins TRBV9 and TRBJ2-5; 13 positions agree with TRBD2. The V and J ends lost 4 bases and 5 bases, in that order; junction bases with no gene match: 8. CDR3 length: 16 amino acids. CDR1 and CDR2 from the germline V gene are SGDLS and YYNGEE. CDR3 in DNA: TGTGCCAGCAGCTCCGGACTAGCGGGGGCAGCCGAGACCCAGTACTTC. Amino acid sequence: CASSSGLAGAAETQYF.